Listed below are T cell receptor beta chains from one sample, sequenced in a study of T cells in tuberculosis. TCRdb keeps only in-frame clones here, not all; method: immunoSEQ multiplex PCR. The sample gives roughly 45,000 clones, approximately 94% of which show up once; about 2% is in the top ten. The specimen was PBMCs. All receptors come from a donor between 10 and 35 years old with latent tuberculosis or without tuberculosis infection. Some clones in this sample may be carry-over from other donors' samples. Each CDR3 is given with its conserved first and last residue. D genes are given only for firm matches. For some rows the clone size is stated as once, few or many, or as a class when expanded; others skip it.

NA	NA	13	TRBV28	TRBJ2-5	CASSLGGQETQYF	TGTGCCAGCAGTTTAGGGGGGCAAGAGACCCAGTACTTC
NA	NA	14	TRBV9	TRBJ1-2	CASSASTGYNGYTF	TGTGCCAGCAGCGCCTCTACAGGTTACAATGGCTACACCTTC
NA	NA	14	TRBV5-6	TRBJ2-7	CASSIGQGSYEQYF	TGTGCCAGCAGCATTGGCCAGGGATCCTACGAGCAGTACTTC
NA	TRBD2	17	TRBV18	TRBJ2-1	CASSPPKGTSGSDEQFF	TGTGCCAGCTCACCACCGAAGGGTACTAGCGGGAGCGATGAGCAGTTCTTC
NA	TRBD1	21	TRBV4-3	TRBJ1-2	CASSQDLQGWTGGILSGGYTF	TGCGCCAGCAGCCAAGATCTGCAGGGGTGGACAGGGGGGATATTGTCTGGAGGCTACACCTTC
NA	TRBD1	14	TRBV5-4	TRBJ1-2	CASSLEQGIYGYTF	TGTGCCAGCAGCTTGGAACAGGGGATCTATGGCTACACCTTC
NA	TRBD1	20	TRBV28	TRBJ2-7	CASNSRLDRTGRGISYEQYF	TGTGCCAGCAACTCCAGGCTTGATCGGACAGGACGAGGTATATCCTACGAGCAGTACTTC
NA	NA	13	TRBV10-3	TRBJ2-2	CASGTGNTGELFF	TGTGCCAGCGGGACGGGGAACACCGGGGAGCTGTTTTTT
NA	NA	14	TRBV28	TRBJ1-5	CAEAGAFSNQPQHF	TGTGCCGAGGCGGGGGCCTTTAGCAATCAGCCCCAGCATTTT
NA	TRBD2	14	TRBV19	TRBJ2-7	CASSIGLADYEQYF	TGTGCCAGTAGTATAGGACTAGCGGACTACGAGCAGTACTTC
NA	TRBD2	10	TRBV29-1	TRBJ2-1	CSVVGREKFF	TGCAGCGTTGTTGGGAGGGAGAAGTTCTTC
NA	TRBD1	15	TRBV27	TRBJ1-2	CASRYFQGGTYGYTF	TGTGCCAGCAGGTACTTCCAAGGGGGCACTTATGGCTACACCTTC
NA	TRBD1	15	TRBV11-2	TRBJ1-4	CASSLATGGGEKLFF	TGTGCCAGCAGCTTAGCAACAGGGGGAGGAGAAAAACTGTTTTTT
few	TRBD1	15	TRBV5-5	TRBJ1-5	CASSSGQGARFTQHF	TGTGCCAGCAGCTCCGGACAGGGGGCTCGGTTTACCCAGCATTTT
NA	NA	14	TRBV19	TRBJ2-7	CASSTEVVSYEQYF	TGTGCCAGTAGTACGGAGGTTGTGTCCTACGAGCAGTACTTC
once	NA	17	TRBV27	TRBJ2-2	CASSLWGLGANTGELFF	TGTGCCAGCAGTTTATGGGGGCTAGGCGCGAACACCGGGGAGCTGTTTTTT
NA	NA	11	TRBV4-1	TRBJ2-5	CASSQAETQYF	TGCGCCAGCAGCCAAGCGGAGACCCAGTACTTC
once	NA	13	TRBV30	TRBJ1-1	CAWGETVDTEAFF	TGTGCCTGGGGGGAGACGGTTGACACTGAAGCTTTCTTT
NA	TRBD1	16	TRBV27	TRBJ2-7	CASRGLIWTGWGEQYF	TGTGCCAGCAGAGGACTCATTTGGACAGGGTGGGGCGAGCAGTACTTC
NA	TRBD1	15	TRBV7-9	TRBJ1-3	CASSPGTASGNTIYF	TGTGCCAGCAGCCCTGGGACAGCCTCTGGAAACACCATATATTTT
NA	TRBD2	17	TRBV11-2	TRBJ2-3	CASSLVGAGGVTDTQYF	TGTGCCAGCAGCTTAGTTGGAGCGGGAGGGGTCACAGATACGCAGTATTTT
medium-sized	TRBD1	15	TRBV4-2	TRBJ2-7	CASSQTGTGAYEQYF	TGTGCCAGCAGCCAAACCGGGACAGGAGCTTACGAGCAGTACTTC
NA	NA	16	TRBV21-1	TRBJ2-1	CASSKAHFFSQDEQFF	TGTGCCAGCAGCAAAGCGCACTTCTTCTCGCAAGATGAGCAGTTCTTC
NA	NA	12	TRBV6-5	TRBJ2-1	CASSSPRNEQFF	TGTGCCAGCAGTTCCCCGCGGAATGAGCAGTTCTTC
once	TRBD1	15	TRBV15	TRBJ2-1	CATSREGQLIDEQFF	TGTGCCACCAGCAGAGAGGGACAGTTGATAGATGAGCAGTTCTTC
NA	NA	14	TRBV5-1	TRBJ1-4	CASSPGQTNEKLFF	TGCGCCAGCAGCCCAGGGCAAACTAATGAAAAACTGTTTTTT
NA	TRBD2	14	TRBV19	TRBJ2-2	CASEGLASTGELFF	TGTGCCAGTGAGGGACTAGCGAGCACCGGGGAGCTGTTTTTT
NA	TRBD2	14	TRBV30	TRBJ2-2	CVSLLAGVTGELFF	TGTGTCTCATTACTAGCGGGAGTAACCGGGGAGCTGTTTTTT
NA	NA	14	TRBV2	TRBJ2-1	CASRQVSPYNEQFF	TGTGCCAGCCGCCAGGTCAGCCCCTACAATGAGCAGTTCTTC
once	TRBD1	16	TRBV2	TRBJ1-5	CASSETGTGGGQPQHF	TGTGCCAGCAGTGAAACAGGGACAGGGGGTGGTCAGCCCCAGCATTTT
NA	TRBD2	16	TRBV28	TRBJ2-3	CASSLGGRAKGDTQYF	TGTGCCAGCAGTTTAGGCGGGAGGGCCAAAGGAGATACGCAGTATTTT
NA	NA	17	TRBV27	TRBJ1-4	CASSFGAGRLVNEKLFF	TGTGCCAGCAGTTTTGGGGCAGGGCGACTAGTAAATGAAAAACTGTTTTTT
NA	NA	14	TRBV27	TRBJ2-3	CASSLRRQSDTQYF	TGTGCCAGCAGTTTAAGGAGACAGTCAGATACGCAGTATTTT
few	TRBD2	17	TRBV19	TRBJ2-5	CASRSLGASGNQETQYF	TGTGCCAGTAGGTCTCTCGGGGCTAGCGGAAACCAAGAGACCCAGTACTTC
NA	TRBD1	14	TRBV19	TRBJ1-2	CASSILQGVDGYTF	TGTGCCAGTAGTATCTTACAGGGGGTGGACGGCTACACCTTC
NA	NA	16	TRBV19	TRBJ2-2	CASRAAGRRNTGELFF	TGTGCCAGTAGGGCAGCGGGCAGGAGGAACACCGGGGAGCTGTTTTTT
NA	TRBD1	13	TRBV30	TRBJ1-1	CAWGDRGVSEAFF	TGTGCCTGGGGGGACAGGGGTGTTAGTGAAGCTTTCTTT
NA	TRBD1	13	TRBV19	TRBJ1-1	CASSMGQGRKAFF	TGTGCCAGTAGTATGGGACAGGGGAGGAAAGCTTTCTTT
NA	NA	13	TRBV5-4	TRBJ1-2	CASSLVAGDGYTF	TGTGCCAGCAGCTTGGTAGCAGGGGATGGCTACACCTTC
NA	NA	13	TRBV25-1	TRBJ2-7	CASGDSPGYEQYF	TGTGCCAGCGGTGATAGCCCGGGGTACGAGCAGTACTTC
once	TRBD1	14	TRBV29-1	TRBJ2-7	CSVQIPGQGYEQYF	TGCAGCGTTCAAATTCCGGGACAGGGCTACGAGCAGTACTTC
NA	NA	13	TRBV15	TRBJ1-1	CATSRGTGDHAFF	TGTGCCACCAGCAGAGGGACGGGGGACCACGCTTTCTTT
NA	NA	13	TRBV11-2	TRBJ1-1	CASTGGGNTEAFF	TGTGCCAGCACCGGGGGGGGAAACACTGAAGCTTTCTTT
NA	NA	16	TRBV5-1	TRBJ2-2	CASNPRGASNTGELFF	TGCGCCAGCAACCCCCGGGGGGCGTCGAACACCGGGGAGCTGTTTTTT
once	NA	13	TRBV27	TRBJ1-1	CASSQLGLTEAFF	TGTGCCAGCAGTCAATTGGGCCTCACTGAAGCTTTCTTT
NA	NA	16	TRBV19	TRBJ2-2	CASSIEASGITGELFF	TGTGCCAGTAGTATAGAGGCCAGCGGTATCACCGGGGAGCTGTTTTTT
once	TRBD2	17	TRBV2	TRBJ2-2	CASSMTSGSYGTGELFF	TGTGCCAGCAGCATGACTAGCGGGAGTTATGGAACCGGGGAGCTGTTTTTT
NA	TRBD1	14	TRBV27	TRBJ2-7	CASSLSVQGYEQYF	TGTGCCAGCAGTTTATCGGTACAGGGGTACGAGCAGTACTTC
NA	TRBD1	13	TRBV2	TRBJ1-5	CASIGQGGQPQHF	TGTGCCAGCATCGGACAGGGAGGGCAGCCCCAGCATTTT
NA	TRBD1	17	TRBV7-9	TRBJ2-1	CASTWFIRQGSYNEQFF	TGTGCCAGCACCTGGTTCATCAGACAGGGGTCCTACAATGAGCAGTTCTTC
NA	NA	16	TRBV4-1	TRBJ2-1	CASSPAERGSYNEQFF	TGCGCCAGCAGCCCAGCTGAGAGAGGCTCCTACAATGAGCAGTTCTTC